This T cell receptor beta chain was recorded in a study of beta chain features in type 1 diabetes. The wider study: What patients shared with healthy donors was a similar profile of age, gender and cell yields.

Expressed TCRB transcripts were sequenced, since all the RNA that had been isolated was reverse transcribed. It was found that naive, central memory and regulatory T cell samples averaged about 3.4 million reads. TCRdb's copy holds only in-frame clones and misses some; the assay was immunoSEQ multiplex PCR. In the table there are 130,000 or so clones, roughly 10% of which are singletons. This clone was detected a few times. Its antigen is unidentified. At one end, the junction sequence differs from germline, possibly due to a read error. The CDR3 contains 14 residues. Germline CDR1 SEHNR, CDR2 FQNEAQ (reference sequence). General study points: Highly expressing activated T cells could be over-counted with a cDNA template.

The single heparinised draw taken from each donor contained around 100 mL of blood on average. The sequenced sample was central memory CD4+ T cells from blood. This clonotype was obtained from a woman aged 40 to 50 in good health. V gene TRBV7-9 combines with J gene TRBJ2-3; D gene ambiguous. For the CDR3, the DNA is TGTGCCAGCACCTTAAAAGAGGATTCAGATACGCAGTATTTT. Amino acids: CASTLKEDSDTQYF.